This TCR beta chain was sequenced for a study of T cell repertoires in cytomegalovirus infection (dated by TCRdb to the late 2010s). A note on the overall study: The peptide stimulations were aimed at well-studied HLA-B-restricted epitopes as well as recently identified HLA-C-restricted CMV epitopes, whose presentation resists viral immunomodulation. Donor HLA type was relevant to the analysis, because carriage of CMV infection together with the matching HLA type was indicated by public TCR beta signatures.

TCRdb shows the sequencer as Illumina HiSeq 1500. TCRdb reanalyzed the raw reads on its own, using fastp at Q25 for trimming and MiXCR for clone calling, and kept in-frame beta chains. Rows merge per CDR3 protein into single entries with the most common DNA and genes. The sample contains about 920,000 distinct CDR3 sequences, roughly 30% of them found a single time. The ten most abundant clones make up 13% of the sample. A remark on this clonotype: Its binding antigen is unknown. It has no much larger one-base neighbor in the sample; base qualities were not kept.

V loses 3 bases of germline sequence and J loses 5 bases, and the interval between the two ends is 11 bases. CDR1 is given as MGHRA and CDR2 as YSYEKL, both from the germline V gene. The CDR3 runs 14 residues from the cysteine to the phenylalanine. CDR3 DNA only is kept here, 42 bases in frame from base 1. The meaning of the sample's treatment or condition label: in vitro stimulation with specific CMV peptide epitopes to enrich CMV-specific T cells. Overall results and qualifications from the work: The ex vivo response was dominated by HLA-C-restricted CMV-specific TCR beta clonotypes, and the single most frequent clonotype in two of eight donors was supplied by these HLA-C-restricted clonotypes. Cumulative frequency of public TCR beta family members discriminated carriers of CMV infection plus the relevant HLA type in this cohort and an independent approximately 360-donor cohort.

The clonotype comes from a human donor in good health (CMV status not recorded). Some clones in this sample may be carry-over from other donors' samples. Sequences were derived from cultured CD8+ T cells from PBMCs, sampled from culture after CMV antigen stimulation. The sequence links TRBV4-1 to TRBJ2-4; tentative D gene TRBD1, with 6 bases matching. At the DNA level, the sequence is TGCGCCAGCAGCCACAGGGGTGCAGAAAACATTCAGTACTTC. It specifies CASSHRGAENIQYF.